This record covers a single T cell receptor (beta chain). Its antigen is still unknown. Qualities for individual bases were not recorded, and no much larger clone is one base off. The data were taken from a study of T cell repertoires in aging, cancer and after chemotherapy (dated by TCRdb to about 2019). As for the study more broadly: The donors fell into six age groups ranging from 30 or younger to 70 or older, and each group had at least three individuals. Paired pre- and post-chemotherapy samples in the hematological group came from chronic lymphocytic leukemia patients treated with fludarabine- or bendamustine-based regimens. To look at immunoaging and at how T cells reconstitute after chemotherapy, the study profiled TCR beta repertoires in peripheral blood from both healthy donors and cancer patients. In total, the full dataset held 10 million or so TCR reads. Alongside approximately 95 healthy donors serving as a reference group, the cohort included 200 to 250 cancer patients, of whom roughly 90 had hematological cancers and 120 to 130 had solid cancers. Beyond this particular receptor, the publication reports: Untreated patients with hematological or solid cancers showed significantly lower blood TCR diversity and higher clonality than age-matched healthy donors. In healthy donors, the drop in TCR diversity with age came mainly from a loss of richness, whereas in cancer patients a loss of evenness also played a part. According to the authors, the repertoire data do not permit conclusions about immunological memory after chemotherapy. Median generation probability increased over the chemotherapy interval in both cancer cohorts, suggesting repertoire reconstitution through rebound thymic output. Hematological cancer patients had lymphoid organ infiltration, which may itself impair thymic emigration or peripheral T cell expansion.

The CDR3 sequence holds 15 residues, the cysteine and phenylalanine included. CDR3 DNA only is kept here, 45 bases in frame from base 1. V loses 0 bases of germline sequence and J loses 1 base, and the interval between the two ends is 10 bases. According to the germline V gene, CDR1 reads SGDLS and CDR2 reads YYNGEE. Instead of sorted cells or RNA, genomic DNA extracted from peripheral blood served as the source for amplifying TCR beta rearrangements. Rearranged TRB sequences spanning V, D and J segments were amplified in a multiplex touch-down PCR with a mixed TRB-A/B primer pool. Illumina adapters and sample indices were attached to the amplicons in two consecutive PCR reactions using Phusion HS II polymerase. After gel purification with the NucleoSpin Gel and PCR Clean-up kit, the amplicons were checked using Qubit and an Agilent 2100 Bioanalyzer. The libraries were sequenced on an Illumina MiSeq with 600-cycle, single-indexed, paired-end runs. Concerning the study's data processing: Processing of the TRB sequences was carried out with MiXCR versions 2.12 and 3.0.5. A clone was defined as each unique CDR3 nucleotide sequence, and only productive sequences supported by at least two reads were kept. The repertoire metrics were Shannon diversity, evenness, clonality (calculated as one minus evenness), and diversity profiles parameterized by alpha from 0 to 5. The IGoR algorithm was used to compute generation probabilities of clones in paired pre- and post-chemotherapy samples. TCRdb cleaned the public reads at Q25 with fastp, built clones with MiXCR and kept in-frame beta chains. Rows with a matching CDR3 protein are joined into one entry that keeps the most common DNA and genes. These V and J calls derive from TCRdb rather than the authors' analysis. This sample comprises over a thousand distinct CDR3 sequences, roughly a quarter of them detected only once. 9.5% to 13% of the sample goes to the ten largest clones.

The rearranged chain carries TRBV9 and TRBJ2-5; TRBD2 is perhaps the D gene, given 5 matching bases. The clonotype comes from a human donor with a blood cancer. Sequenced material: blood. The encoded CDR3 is CASSVGIAFQETQYF. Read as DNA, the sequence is TGTGCCAGCAGCGTAGGGATAGCGTTCCAAGAGACCCAGTACTTC.